The 25 T cell receptor beta chains below were found in one sample sequenced in a study of blood T cell repertoires in COVID-19. Using immunoSEQ multiplex PCR, the repertoire was profiled, and TCRdb retains in-frame clones only, with some absent. This repertoire shows 150,000 to 200,000 clones, around four fifths found once; its top ten account for approximately 10%. Source material: peripheral blood. Receptors originate from a human donor in a cohort sampled during active COVID-19.

This chain uses TRBV9 with TRBJ1-2; 10 bases fit TRBD1. Unmatched junction bases numbered 5, after V lost 7 bases and J lost 5 bases. Germline assignment: CDR1 SGDLS and CDR2 YYNGEE. The CDR3 is 13 residues long. The CDR3 sequence is CASGGTGVYGYTF. The CDR3 DNA reads as TGTGCCAGCGGCGGGACAGGGGTATATGGCTACACCTTC. Variable domain in full (rest from reference TRBV9 and TRBJ1-2): DSGVTQTPKHLITATGQRVTLRCSPRSGDLSVYWYQQSLDQGLQFLIQYYNGEERAKGNILERFSAQQFPDLHSELNLSSLELGDSALYFCASGGTGVYGYTFGSGTRLTVV.

This clone was observed a few times. The rearrangement links TRBV27 to TRBJ2-7; 9 nucleotides agree with TRBD1. CDR3 length: 16 amino acids. Germline values: CDR1 MNHEY, CDR2 SMNVEV (reference sequence). The ends lost 6 bases at V and 7 bases at J; junction bases unmatched: 16. The CDR3: CASRNLGGQGVLEQYF. The DNA of the CDR3 is TGTGCCAGCAGAAATCTCGGGGGACAGGGCGTTTTAGAGCAGTACTTC.

The chain uses TRBV6-2 or TRBV6-3 and TRBJ2-3; 8 nucleotides align to TRBD2. The CDR3 length is 15 residues. Germline V gene data show CDR1 as MNHEY and CDR2 as SVGEGT. Trimming at V came to 5 bases and at J to 9 bases, leaving 13 bases not matched to a gene. CDR3 nucleotides: TGTGCCAGCAGTGCCACAGGCGCGGGAGGTGGAACGCAGTATTTT. Encoded protein: CASSATGAGGGTQYF.

The table lists this clone with a few counts. The gene calls are TRBV18 and TRBJ2-3; 10 bases align to TRBD2. V was pared by 6 bases and J by 6 bases, with 9 bases of the junction left unmatched. The CDR3 has 15 residues. The germline V gene has CDR1 KGHSH and CDR2 LQKENI. The CDR3 region has the DNA TGTGCCAGCTCCCCGGGGACTAGCGCGGCGGATACGCAGTATTTT. This codes for CASSPGTSAADTQYF.

In this sample, this clone turned up once. This chain joins TRBV7-9 and TRBJ2-3, with 12 bases aligning to TRBD1. Germline V gene lookup returns CDR1 SEHNR and CDR2 FQNEAQ (reference sequence). Losses at the gene ends were 3 bases for V and 3 bases for J; bases not matched to a gene: 10. The CDR3 runs 18 residues. Written as DNA, the CDR3 is TGTGCCAGCAGCTTCGGTGGGACAGGGGGCATCTTGACAGATACGCAGTATTTT. Translating gives CASSFGGTGGILTDTQYF.

Only one count was recorded for this clone. At one boundary the junction diverges from the germline segment, which might be a read error. The chain employs TRBV6-6 and TRBJ2-1; D is perhaps TRBD1 (6 bases). This CDR3 region has 15 residues. The germline CDR1 and CDR2 sequences are MNHNY and SVGAGI (reference sequence). DNA of the CDR3: TGTGCCAGCACTTACCTCGCCGGGACACCCAATGAGCAGTTCTTC. This encodes CASTYLAGTPNEQFF.

The J gene is TRBJ2-7, the V gene TRBV5-6, with D tentatively TRBD1 (6 bases). Germline V gene sequence: CDR1 SGHDT, CDR2 YYEEEE. The length of the CDR3 is 14 residues. Trimming shortened V by 0 bases and J by 0 bases, and 7 bases separated the two germline ends. The CDR3 sequence is CASSLGDNSYEQYF. CDR3 nucleotide sequence: TGTGCCAGCAGCTTGGGGGACAACTCCTACGAGCAGTACTTC.

This chain joins TRBV7-2 and TRBJ2-2, with 14 bases matching TRBD2. Trimming cost V 8 bases and J 13 bases; bases outside gene matches: 9. The CDR3 loop spans 14 amino acids. Germline CDR1 SGHTA, CDR2 FQGNSA. The CDR3 nucleotides are TGTGCCAGCGCGACTAGCGGGAGGGCCCGTTGGCTGTTTTTT. Its translation: CASATSGRARWLFF.

The V and J genes are TRBV7-2 and TRBJ2-1; 7 bases match TRBD2. J gave up 7 bases and V 3 bases, and 6 bases lay outside the gene matches. CDR3 length equals 14 residues. Looked up from germline, CDR1 is SGHTA and CDR2 is FQGNSA. The CDR3 DNA sequence: TGTGCCAGCAGCTTCGGACTAGTTTTAAATGAGCAGTTCTTC. Its translation: CASSFGLVLNEQFF.

This clone showed up many times. The CDR3 sequence is CASSRLDREAFF. The CDR3 coding sequence is TGTGCCAGCAGCCGCCTCGACAGGGAGGCTTTCTTT. The rearrangement uses TRBV7-9 and TRBJ1-1; TRBD1 agrees at 7 bases. V dropped 5 bases and J dropped 11; count of bases not matched to a gene: 8. The CDR3 length is 12 residues. Germline V lookup: CDR1 SEHNR, CDR2 FQNEAQ (reference sequence).

The gene calls are TRBV4-3 and TRBJ2-6; unclear D gene. Trimming removed 0 bases at V and 0 bases at J, with 9 bases between. CDR3 size: 17 residues. Germline V CDR1 and CDR2: LGHNA, YSLEER. CDR3 amino acids: CASSQDGGASGANVLTF. The CDR3 nucleotides read TGCGCCAGCAGCCAAGATGGCGGTGCCTCTGGGGCCAACGTCCTGACTTTC.

The V call is TRBV6-4, the J call TRBJ2-5; perhaps TRBD1 as D (5 bases). V was clipped by 6 bases and J by 2 bases, with 10 bases between them. The CDR3 is 13 residues long. Germline V gene sequence: CDR1 MRHNA, CDR2 SNTAGT. The CDR3 DNA is TGTGCCAGCAGCCACAGGCCGCAAGAGACCCAGTACTTC. It is translated as CASSHRPQETQYF.

The CDR3 protein is CASSPRPGQGDFGYTF. The CDR3 nucleotides read TGTGCCAGCAGCCCGCGGCCGGGACAGGGGGATTTCGGCTACACCTTC. V and J are TRBV4-2 and TRBJ1-2; 11 bases agree with TRBD1. J was trimmed by 8 bases and V by 4 bases; bases with no gene match: 12. Germline V lookup: CDR1 LGHNA, CDR2 YNFKEQ. This CDR3 has 16 amino acids.

V gene TRBV7-8 combines with J gene TRBJ1-2; 7 nucleotides line up with TRBD1. The CDR3 covers 18 residues. The J segment lost 5 bases and the V segment lost 5 bases, leaving 20 bases of the junction unmatched. The germline gives CDR1 SGHVS, CDR2 FQNEAQ. CDR3 sequence (DNA): TGTGCCAGCAGCCGCTGGACAATTAAACCTCAGGGGGTATATGGCTACACCTTC. Amino acids: CASSRWTIKPQGVYGYTF.

The rearrangement uses TRBV7-9 and TRBJ2-3; the match to TRBD1 covers 10 bases. CDR1 and CDR2 from the germline V gene are SEHNR and FQNEAQ (reference sequence). The CDR3 totals 18 residues. The trim removed 5 bases at V and 4 bases at J, leaving 15 bases unmatched. The CDR3, as DNA: TGTGCCAGCAGCCCATCTCGCCGGGGACAGGGGTTCCCAGATACGCAGTATTTT. This gives the protein CASSPSRRGQGFPDTQYF.

The genes are TRBV14 and TRBJ2-1; 7 nucleotides agree with TRBD2. Germline loops: CDR1 SGHDN, CDR2 FVKESK. V shed 4 bases and J 15 bases; nucleotides not matched to a gene: 15. CDR3 length: 14 amino acids. The CDR3 is CASSPKSSGGGSFF. The CDR3 DNA is TGTGCCAGCAGCCCCAAATCCTCGGGAGGCGGGTCGTTCTTC.

This clone was found once. The V call is TRBV5-1, the J call TRBJ2-1, with 7 positions matching TRBD1. The CDR3 contains 15 residues. From germline, CDR1 is SGHRS and CDR2 YFSETQ. V gave up 2 bases and J gave up 6 bases; unmatched junction bases: 8. The CDR3 DNA is TGCGCCAGCAGCTTTTCGGGACAGAGTTTCAATGAGCAGTTCTTC. This translates into CASSFSGQSFNEQFF.

The rearrangement uses TRBV6-5 and TRBJ2-1, with TRBD2 matching over 9 bases. The junction had 1 base not matched to a gene; V was cut back by 0 bases and J by 4 bases. The germline CDR1 and CDR2 sequences are MNHEY and SVGAGI. This CDR3 region has 15 residues. The CDR3 spells CASSYSTSGYNEQFF. CDR3 nucleotides: TGTGCCAGCAGTTACTCAACTAGCGGGTACAATGAGCAGTTCTTC.

V usage is TRBV24-1 and J usage is TRBJ2-1; D might be TRBD1 (5 bases). The CDR3 is 13 residues long. The V and J ends lost 5 bases and 10 bases respectively, with 14 bases between them. Germline V CDR1 and CDR2: KGHDR, SFDVKD. The CDR3 region has the DNA TGTGCCACCAGTGTTCCAGGGCTAGGCGAGCAGTTCTTC. This codes for CATSVPGLGEQFF.

The J gene is TRBJ2-5, the V gene TRBV9; 7 bases are shared with TRBD1. Germline CDR1 and CDR2: SGDLS and YYNGEE. This CDR3 contains 13 residues. With V trimmed by 3 bases and J by 5 bases, 4 bases remained unmatched. This CDR3 is CASSDPRGETQYF. The DNA for the CDR3 is TGTGCCAGCAGCGACCCCAGGGGGGAGACCCAGTACTTC.

V and J are TRBV4-1 and TRBJ2-7; TRBD2 is a possible D gene (5 bases). There are 14 residues in the CDR3. From germline, CDR1 is MGHRA and CDR2 YSYEKL. The V end was cut by 3 bases, the J end by 0 bases, with 9 bases between. The CDR3 region is CASSHSAGSYEQYF. CDR3 DNA: TGCGCCAGCAGCCATTCGGCGGGCTCCTACGAGCAGTACTTC.

The rearrangement uses TRBV27 and TRBJ2-7, with 12 nucleotides matching TRBD2. The junction had 4 bases not matched to a gene; V was cut back by 1 base and J by 3 bases. Germline V CDR1 and CDR2: MNHEY, SMNVEV (reference sequence). The CDR3 is 16 amino acids. The DNA for the CDR3 is TGTGCCAGCAGTTTATGGGGGACTAGCGGGTTCTACGAGCAGTACTTC. It translates to CASSLWGTSGFYEQYF.

This chain links TRBV9 with TRBJ2-3; D might be TRBD1 (6 bases). This CDR3 has 12 residues. Trimming left V 3 bases short and J 5 bases short, with 7 bases between. CDR1 SGDLS and CDR2 YYNGEE come from the germline V gene. The CDR3 nucleotides are TGTGCCAGCAGCGCAGGGGAAGATACGCAGTATTTT. Its protein product is CASSAGEDTQYF. Based on the CDR3 plus reference TRBV9 and TRBJ2-3, the full variable domain is DSGVTQTPKHLITATGQRVTLRCSPRSGDLSVYWYQQSLDQGLQFLIQYYNGEERAKGNILERFSAQQFPDLHSELNLSSLELGDSALYFCASSAGEDTQYFGPGTRLTVL.

V is TRBV28 and J is TRBJ1-2; D may be TRBD1 (6 bases). This CDR3 is 14 amino acids long. Trimming removed 5 bases at V and 5 bases at J, with 15 bases between. CDR1 is MDHEN and CDR2 is SYDVKM in the germline V gene. CDR3 DNA: TGTGCCAGCAGTGCGCAGACAGGCCCTTATGGCTACACCTTC. Its protein is CASSAQTGPYGYTF.

The table lists this clone with a few counts. The V gene is TRBV19, the J gene TRBJ2-3; 9 positions match TRBD1. There are 15 residues in the CDR3. The trim removed 5 bases at V and 8 bases at J, leaving 11 bases unmatched. Germline V lookup: CDR1 LNHDA, CDR2 SQIVND (reference sequence). The CDR3 loop reads CASSVWDRAQGTQYF. CDR3 sequence (DNA): TGTGCCAGTAGTGTCTGGGACAGGGCACAGGGTACGCAGTATTTT. The variable domain in full, with the rest retrieved from reference TRBV19 and TRBJ2-3, is DGGITQSPKYLFRKEGQNVTLSCEQNLNHDAMYWYRQDPGQGLRLIYYSQIVNDFQKGDIAEGYSVSREKKESFPLTVTSAQKNPTAFYLCASSVWDRAQGTQYFGPGTRLTVL.